This T cell receptor beta chain was sequenced during a study of blood T cell repertoires in COVID-19. Profiling relied on immunoSEQ multiplex PCR, and the TCRdb table lists in-frame clones only, not all of them. The sample includes fewer than 450,000 clones, 88% seen only once; the top ten take around 1.2%. For recovered donors of Cohort 3, there were two negative PCRs, clearance, or symptom resolution. CDR1 and CDR2 (germline): SGDLS, YYNGEE. Deletions cut 4 bases from V and 8 bases from J, with 16 bases between. This CDR3 has 15 amino acids. The receptor was isolated from a woman aged 18 to 35 who had recovered from COVID-19. The specimen sequenced was PBMCs or T cells enriched from blood (not recorded which). The chain joins TRBV9 to TRBJ1-6; D possibly corresponds to TRBD1 (5 bases). Here the CDR3 DNA reads TGTGCCAGCAGCCTAGGTGCCAGGGAAGATTCACCCCTCCACTTT. It encodes CASSLGAREDSPLHF.